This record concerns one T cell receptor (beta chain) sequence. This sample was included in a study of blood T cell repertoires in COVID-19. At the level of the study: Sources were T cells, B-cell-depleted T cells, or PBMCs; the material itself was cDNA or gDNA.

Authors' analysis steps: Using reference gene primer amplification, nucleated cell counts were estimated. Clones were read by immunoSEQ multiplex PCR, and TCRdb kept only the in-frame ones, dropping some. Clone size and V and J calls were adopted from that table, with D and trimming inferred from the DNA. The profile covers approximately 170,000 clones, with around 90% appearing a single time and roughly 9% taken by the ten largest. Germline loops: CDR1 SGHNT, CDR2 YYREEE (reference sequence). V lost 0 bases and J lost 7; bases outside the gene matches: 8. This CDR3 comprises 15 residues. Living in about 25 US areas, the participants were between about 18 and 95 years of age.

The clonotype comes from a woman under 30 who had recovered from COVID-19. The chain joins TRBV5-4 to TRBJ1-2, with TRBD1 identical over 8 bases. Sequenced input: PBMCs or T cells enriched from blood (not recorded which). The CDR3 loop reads CASSLEPGQVSGYTF. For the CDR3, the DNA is TGTGCCAGCAGCTTGGAACCGGGACAGGTTTCTGGCTACACCTTC.